What follows describes a single T cell receptor beta chain. The antigen remains unidentified. Other nucleotide sequences from this sample produce the same CDR3. With 0 bases removed from V and 0 bases from J, the gap between germline ends came to 10 bases. The CDR3 is made up of 15 amino acids. The germline gives CDR1 SGHRS, CDR2 YFSETQ. These data belong to a study of shared clonotypes between healthy human individuals. Study-level findings and limits: In general, naive subsets displayed greater estimated richness than memory subsets did.

Assay execution took place at the deep level. The method was immunoSEQ multiplex PCR; TCRdb's version includes in-frame clones alone and lacks a portion of them. The sample lists around 1.4 million clones, around 98.5% occurring once. The chain is built from TRBV5-1 and TRBJ2-7; D is unresolved. This TCR derives from a young man in good health. Sequenced: naive CD4+ T cells sorted from blood. The subset was: CD45RA+ positively selected. The CDR3 spells CASSLVAGSSYEQYF. The CDR3, as DNA: TGCGCCAGCAGCTTGGTGGCAGGAAGCTCCTACGAGCAGTACTTC.